This T cell receptor (beta chain) was sequenced in a study of identical twins. One entry per CDR3 protein results from TCRdb running MiXCR on the 5' RACE reads. The table has roughly 470,000 distinct CDR3 sequences, roughly an eighth seen once. V was pared by 3 bases and J by 2 bases, with 17 bases between. Germline assignment: CDR1 KGHSH and CDR2 LQKENI. This CDR3 is built from 17 residues. A further study also used this sample, focusing on yellow fever vaccine responses in identical twins.

This sequence was found in a woman younger than 35 in good health. Input material: CD4+ T cells sorted from blood. The chain recombines TRBV18 with TRBJ1-5; TRBD1 is a possible D gene (6 bases). The CDR3 is CASSPDAWGAGNQPQHF. CDR3 DNA sequence: TGTGCCAGCTCACCCGACGCGTGGGGGGCAGGCAATCAGCCCCAGCATTTT. Drawing the rest from reference TRBV18 and TRBJ1-5, the complete variable domain is NAGVMQNPRHLVRRRGQEARLRCSPMKGHSHVYWYRQLPEEGLKFMVYLQKENIIDESGMPKERFSAEFPKEGPSILRIQQVVRGDSAAYFCASSPDAWGAGNQPQHFGDGTRLSIL.